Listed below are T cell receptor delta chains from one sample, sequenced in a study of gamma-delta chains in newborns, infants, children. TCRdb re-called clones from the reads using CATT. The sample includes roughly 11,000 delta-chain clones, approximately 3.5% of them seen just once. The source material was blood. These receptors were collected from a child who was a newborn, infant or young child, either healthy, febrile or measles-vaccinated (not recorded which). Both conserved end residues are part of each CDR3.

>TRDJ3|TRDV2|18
CACDLTGAPSWDTRQMFF
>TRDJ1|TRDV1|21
CALGELWPPRSRFSHTDKLIF
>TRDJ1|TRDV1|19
CALGEGDFLVLGDMAKLIF
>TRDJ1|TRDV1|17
CALGDLQGLAGGYSLIF
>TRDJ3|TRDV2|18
CACDTLGDSSWDTRQMFF
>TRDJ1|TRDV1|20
CALGSSFIPYWGEQERKLIF
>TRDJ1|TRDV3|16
CAFSLPFSTDTDKLIF
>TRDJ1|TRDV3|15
CASLSPRAGETKLIF
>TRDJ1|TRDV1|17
CALGEKIRGRSTDKLIF
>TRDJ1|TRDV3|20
CAFLTHSYWGIRAYTDKLIF
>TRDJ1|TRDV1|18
CALGASWGLGDYTDKLIF
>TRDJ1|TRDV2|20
CACDTVLTERGIGHTDKLIF
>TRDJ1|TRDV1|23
CALGSLFPYWGIEPRLLTDKLIF
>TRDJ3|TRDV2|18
CACDTVVLSSWDTRQMFF
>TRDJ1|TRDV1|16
CAVSSPTFGWADKLIF
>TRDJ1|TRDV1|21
CALGEFPNVLGDTKYTDKLIF
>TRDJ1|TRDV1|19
CALGETPTYWGIVVGRLIF
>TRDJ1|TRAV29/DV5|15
CAASAKRGFDDKLIF
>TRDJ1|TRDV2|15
CACDTLTVYTDKLIF
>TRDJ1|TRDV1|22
CALGEISEVSETGDPYTDKLIF
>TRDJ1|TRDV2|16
CACDTGFWGDTDKLIF
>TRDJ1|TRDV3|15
CAFKGGYLYTDKLIF
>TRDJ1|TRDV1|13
CALGAPRTDKLIF
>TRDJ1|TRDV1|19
CALRISGGYGPLYTDKLIF
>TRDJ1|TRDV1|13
CALGGSRSDKLIF
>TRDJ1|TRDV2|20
CACDTVSPLGDTRNTDKLIF
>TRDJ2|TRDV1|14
CALSGDTPAAQLFF
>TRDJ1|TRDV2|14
CARVPILTSDKLIF
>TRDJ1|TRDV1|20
CALGETPPGSRDWATNKLIF
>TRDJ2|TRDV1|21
CALGLSPNGGWGIRPGAQLFF
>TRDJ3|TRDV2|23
CACDTVLVLGDHSSSWDTRQMFF
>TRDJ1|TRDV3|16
CAISSDWGINTDKLIF
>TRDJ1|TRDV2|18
CARDALRLGDMGTDKLIF
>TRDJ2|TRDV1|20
CALGELGYGGWGGRSTQLFF
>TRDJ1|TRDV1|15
CALGAAYRYTDKLIF
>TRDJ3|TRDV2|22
CACDTPQVGGYAGSWDTRQMFF
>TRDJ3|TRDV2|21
CACDTIALGDLSSWDTRQMFF
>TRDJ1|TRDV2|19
CACDTLNWGIGGHTDKLIF